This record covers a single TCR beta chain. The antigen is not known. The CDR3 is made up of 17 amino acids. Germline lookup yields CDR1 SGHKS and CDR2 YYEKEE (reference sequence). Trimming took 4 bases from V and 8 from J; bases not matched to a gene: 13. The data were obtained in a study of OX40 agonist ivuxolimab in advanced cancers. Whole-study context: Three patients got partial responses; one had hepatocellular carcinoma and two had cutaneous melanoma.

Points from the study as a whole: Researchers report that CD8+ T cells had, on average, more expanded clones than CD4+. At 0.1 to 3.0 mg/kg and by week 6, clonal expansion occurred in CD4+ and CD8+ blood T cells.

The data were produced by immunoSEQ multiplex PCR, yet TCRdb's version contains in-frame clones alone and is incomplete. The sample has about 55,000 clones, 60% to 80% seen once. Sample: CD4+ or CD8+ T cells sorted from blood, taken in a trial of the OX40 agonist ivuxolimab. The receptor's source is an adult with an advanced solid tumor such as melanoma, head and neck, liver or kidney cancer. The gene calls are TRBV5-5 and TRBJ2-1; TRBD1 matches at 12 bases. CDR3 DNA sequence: TGTGCCAGCAGCCCCGGTACAGGGACAGGGGGCGGCGATGAGCAGTTCTTC. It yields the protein CASSPGTGTGGGDEQFF. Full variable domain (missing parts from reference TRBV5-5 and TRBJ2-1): DAGVTQSPTHLIKTRGQQVTLRCSPISGHKSVSWYQQVLGQGPQFIFQYYEKEERGRGNFPDRFSARQFPNYSSELNVNALLLGDSALYLCASSPGTGTGGGDEQFFGPGTRLTVL.